A single sample is the source of the 13 T cell receptor beta chains below, sequenced in a study of OX40 agonist ivuxolimab in advanced cancers. Using immunoSEQ multiplex PCR, the repertoire was profiled, and TCRdb retains in-frame clones only, with some absent. This sample yields approximately 25,000 clones, of which under 90% are seen a single time; roughly 32% belongs to the top ten. The sample consisted of CD4+ or CD8+ T cells sorted from blood, taken in a trial of the OX40 agonist ivuxolimab. The receptors shown here come from an adult with an advanced solid tumor such as melanoma, head and neck, liver or kidney cancer.

The chain combines TRBV7-8 with TRBJ1-5, with 9 positions matching TRBD1. V gave up 4 bases and J gave up 6 bases; unmatched junction bases: 4. CDR3 length: 14 amino acids. Germline CDR1 is SGHVS and CDR2 is FQNEAQ. This CDR3 is CASSYGQGSQPQHF. CDR3 sequence (DNA): TGTGCCAGCAGCTACGGACAGGGGAGTCAGCCCCAGCATTTT.

V is TRBV5-1 and J is TRBJ2-4; D not resolved. Trimming left V 2 bases short and J 5 bases short, with 5 bases between. This CDR3 comprises 12 residues. The germline V gene encodes CDR1 SGHRS and CDR2 YFSETQ. CDR3 residues: CASSFGENIQYF. DNA of the CDR3: TGCGCCAGCAGCTTCGGAGAAAACATTCAGTACTTC. The full variable domain, completed using reference TRBV5-1 and TRBJ2-4, is KAGVTQTPRYLIKTRGQQVTLSCSPISGHRSVSWYQQTPGQGLQFLFEYFSETQRNKGNFPGRFSGRQFSNSRSEMNVSTLELGDSALYLCASSFGENIQYFGAGTRLSVL.

The chain links TRBV7-8 to TRBJ1-2, with 10 bases that match TRBD1. The ends lost 3 bases at V and 7 bases at J; junction bases unmatched: 8. CDR3 length equals 15 residues. From germline, CDR1 is SGHVS and CDR2 FQNEAQ. DNA of the CDR3: TGTGCCAGCAGCTTGACGCGACAGGGGGCCCGTGGCTACACCTTC. This sequence encodes CASSLTRQGARGYTF.

V gene TRBV7-3 combines with J gene TRBJ2-7, with TRBD2 matching 7 bases. CDR1 is SGHTA, CDR2 FQGTGA, per germline. The junction had 6 bases not matched to a gene; V was cut back by 5 bases and J by 5 bases. This CDR3 contains 13 residues. Written as DNA, the CDR3 is TGTGCCAGCAGCCCTAGCGGTCCCAACGAGCAGTACTTC. Translated, it gives CASSPSGPNEQYF.

CDR3 nucleotides: TGCGCCAGCAGCCAGACCGGGACAGGGACCTACGAGCAGTACTTC. As protein: CASSQTGTGTYEQYF. The V call is TRBV4-1, the J call TRBJ2-7, with 9 positions matching TRBD1. V trimming: 3 bases; J trimming: 2 bases; junction bases outside the gene matches: 5. Looked up from germline, CDR1 is MGHRA and CDR2 is YSYEKL. The CDR3 spans 15 residues.

J is TRBJ1-3 and V is TRBV7-6, with 7 bases matching TRBD1. Germline V lookup: CDR1 SGHVS, CDR2 FNYEAQ. CDR3 size: 14 residues. Trimming cost V 5 bases and J 3 bases; bases outside gene matches: 4. The DNA of the CDR3 is TGTGCCAGCAGCCAGACAGGGCGTGGAAACACCATATATTTT. It is translated as CASSQTGRGNTIYF.

The chain uses TRBV5-1 and TRBJ1-4; 8 nucleotides line up with TRBD1. The germline V gene encodes CDR1 SGHRS and CDR2 YFSETQ. The V and J ends lost 3 bases and 4 bases, in that order; junction bases with no gene match: 2. The CDR3 has 14 amino acids. This CDR3 reads CASSSDRGNEKLFF. CDR3 in DNA: TGCGCCAGCAGCTCCGACAGGGGTAATGAAAAACTGTTTTTT.

The chain recombines TRBV2 with TRBJ1-5; D ambiguous. The germline V gene has CDR1 SNHLY and CDR2 FYNNEI. This CDR3 is 11 amino acids long. V was pared by 6 bases and J by 3 bases, with 3 bases between. The CDR3 DNA reads as TGTGCCAGCAGAATCAATCAGCCCCAGCATTTT. Protein sequence: CASRINQPQHF. Using reference TRBV2 and TRBJ1-5 for the parts outside the CDR3, the full variable domain is EPEVTQTPSHQVTQMGQEVILRCVPISNHLYFYWYRQILGQKVEFLVSFYNNEISEKSEIFDDQFSVERPDGSNFTLKIRSTKLEDSAMYFCASRINQPQHFGDGTRLSIL.

This chain connects TRBV2 to TRBJ2-1; TRBD1 is a possible D gene (6 bases). V lost 6 bases and J 5 bases, leaving 23 bases between the germline ends. CDR3 length: 17 residues. The germline V gene has CDR1 SNHLY and CDR2 FYNNEI. This CDR3 reads CASRDSPSRTEDNEQFF. For the CDR3, the DNA is TGTGCCAGCAGGGACTCCCCCTCGAGGACAGAAGACAATGAGCAGTTCTTC.

This rearrangement joins TRBV9 to TRBJ2-1; 9 bases line up with TRBD2. Germline lookup yields CDR1 SGDLS and CDR2 YYNGEE. The CDR3 is made up of 16 amino acids. V was pared by 3 bases and J by 2 bases, with 6 bases of the junction left unmatched. In DNA form, the CDR3 reads TGTGCCAGCAGCGGACCTAGCGGGATAACCTACAATGAGCAGTTCTTC. Residues: CASSGPSGITYNEQFF.

The V call is TRBV2, the J call TRBJ1-1; no clear D. CDR1 and CDR2 (germline): SNHLY, FYNNEI. Trimming left V 3 bases short and J 1 base short, with 3 bases between. The CDR3 consists of 12 residues. The CDR3 region is CASSDWNTEAFF. The CDR3 coding sequence is TGTGCCAGCAGTGATTGGAACACTGAAGCTTTCTTT.

CDR3: CASSPRTDSEQFF. CDR3 sequence (DNA): TGCGCCAGCAGCCCTCGGACCGATAGTGAGCAGTTCTTC. The chain uses TRBV5-1 and TRBJ2-1, with D hard to call. V lost 4 bases and J 9 bases, leaving 14 bases between the germline ends. This CDR3 contains 13 residues. The germline V gene has CDR1 SGHRS and CDR2 YFSETQ.

The genes are TRBV27 and TRBJ2-3; no clear D. This CDR3 contains 13 residues. V lost 5 bases to trimming and J lost 4 bases, with 10 bases between them. Germline V gives CDR1 MNHEY, CDR2 SMNVEV (reference sequence). CDR3 residues: CASSPLGPDTQYF. The CDR3 DNA follows: TGTGCCAGCAGTCCCCTGGGCCCAGATACGCAGTATTTT.